This T cell receptor (beta chain) was recovered during a study of cytotoxic CD8 clonotypes in ibrutinib-treated CLL. Study-level background: For this cohort, patients were roughly eleven relapsed/refractory and some 15 treatment-naive, while about 17 were IGHV unmutated.

This clone was picked up one time. What it binds is unknown. Study findings and constraints: Before falling back toward baseline at progression, clonality had risen at the time of ibrutinib response.

The CDR3 totals 17 residues. CDR1 and CDR2 (germline): SGDLS, YYNGEE. J was trimmed by 4 bases and V by 0 bases; bases with no gene match: 12. TCRdb's copy holds only in-frame clones and misses some; the assay was immunoSEQ multiplex PCR. The data hold tens of thousands of clones, with about 72% observed a single time. This receptor was obtained from a human donor with chronic lymphocytic leukemia. J is TRBJ1-1 and V is TRBV9; 7 nucleotides match TRBD1. The sample here was PBMCs, taken after 12 months of ibrutinib treatment. The CDR3 DNA sequence: TGTGCCAGCAGCGTAGCTGGTACAGGGGTGGTAGGCACTGAAGCTTTCTTT. This encodes CASSVAGTGVVGTEAFF.